This entry concerns a single TCR beta chain. In the original processing: Nucleated cell number was recorded as an estimate derived from reference gene primer amplification. Data came from immunoSEQ multiplex PCR; TCRdb stores just in-frame clones and leaves some out. V, J and clone size were drawn from that table, and D and trimming were deduced from the DNA. Counted here are 200,000 to 250,000 clones, roughly 80% occurring once; the ten biggest clones make up around 5%. This record comes from a study of blood T cell repertoires in COVID-19. Study context: In each case, the material was cDNA or gDNA derived from T cells, B-cell-depleted T cells, or PBMCs.

Material for sequencing was peripheral blood. This clonotype was obtained from a human donor in a cohort sampled during active COVID-19.

CDR3 protein: CASSLRNAGNSGANVLTF. As DNA, the CDR3 is TGTGCCAGCAGCCTTCGTAACGCAGGGAACTCTGGGGCCAACGTCCTGACTTTC. The chain is built from TRBV7-6 and TRBJ2-6, with a tentative D call TRBD1 (5 bases). CDR1 SGHVS and CDR2 FNYEAQ come from the germline V gene. The CDR3 extends over 18 amino acids. The V end lost 5 bases, the J end lost 0 bases, and 17 bases lay between the germline ends.